This T cell receptor beta chain was recorded in a study of blood T cell repertoires in COVID-19. Study as a whole: Samples came from the United States, Italy and Spain, spanning acute and convalescent COVID-19. PBMCs, B-cell-depleted T cells, or T cells were the source of the cDNA or gDNA that made up the material.

CDR1 and CDR2 from the germline V gene are DFQATT and SNEGSKA (reference sequence). The CDR3 is made up of 15 amino acids. With V trimmed by 3 bases and J by 5 bases, 6 bases remained unmatched. In the original workflow: Reference gene primer amplification yielded estimated nucleated cell counts. The repertoire was sequenced with immunoSEQ multiplex PCR; TCRdb's copy has only in-frame clones and lacks some. Clone size and V and J calls were adopted from that table, with D and trimming inferred from the DNA. The sample lists more than 110,000 clones; over 65% were seen once. This clonotype was sampled from a woman at least 80 years old with active or convalescent COVID-19. What was sequenced was peripheral blood. V gene TRBV20-1 combines with J gene TRBJ2-3; the match to TRBD2 covers 12 bases. This CDR3 is CSASLAGGPGDTQYF. In DNA form, the CDR3 reads TGCAGTGCTAGTCTAGCGGGGGGGCCGGGAGATACGCAGTATTTT.